The 30 T cell receptor beta chains given below trace back to one sample, sequenced in a study of CXCR3-negative and CXCR3-positive naive CD8 T cells. Their antigen targets remain unknown. Study results and caveats: Hydrophobicity of TRB CDR3s was greater in CXCR3-positive naive cells than in CXCR3-negative naive cells.

Carrying UMI labels, the TRB cDNA libraries were prepared through 5' RACE. TCRdb reprocessed the 5' RACE reads, keeping one entry per CDR3 protein, no DNA. In total, the table holds fewer than 6,000 distinct CDR3 sequences. Sample: naive CXCR3+ CD8+ T cells from blood. Regarding subset: CD45RO-CCR7+CD27+CD95- naive CD8+ T cells expressing CXCR3 (TNR3+). These TCRs come from a human donor in good health. Some clones in this sample may be carry-over from other donors' samples.

CDR3 residues: CASSLVDGPNTEAFF. This sequence joins TRBV7-9 and TRBJ1-1. The germline V gene encodes CDR1 SEHNR and CDR2 FQNEAQ (reference sequence). There are 15 residues in the CDR3.

Its frequency marks this clonotype as medium-sized. The chain is built from TRBV11-2 and TRBJ2-7; TCRdb calls TRBD1, which cannot be checked without DNA. The CDR3 covers 13 residues. Germline V CDR1 and CDR2: SGHAT, FQNNGV. The CDR3 loop reads CASSPSPVSEQYF.

The gene calls are TRBV19 and TRBJ2-1. Germline CDR1 is LNHDA and CDR2 is SQIVND (reference sequence). This CDR3 comprises 15 residues. The CDR3 reads CASSMWGRSYNEQFF. The full variable domain, in which reference TRBV19 and TRBJ2-1 provide the parts outside the CDR3, is DGGITQSPKYLFRKEGQNVTLSCEQNLNHDAMYWYRQDPGQGLRLIYYSQIVNDFQKGDIAEGYSVSREKKESFPLTVTSAQKNPTAFYLCASSMWGRSYNEQFFGPGTRLTVL.

The V call is TRBV18, the J call TRBJ1-5; TCRdb's D gene call, TRBD1, goes unchecked for lack of DNA. The germline gives CDR1 KGHSH, CDR2 LQKENI. This CDR3 is 15 amino acids long. The CDR3 region is CASSPSGQLDQPQHF.

This chain connects TRBV3-1 to TRBJ1-1; the TCRdb call, TRBD1, lacks DNA for checking. This CDR3 spans 14 amino acids. CDR1 is LGHDT, CDR2 YNNKEL, per germline (reference sequence). The CDR3: CASSPDNGNTEAFF.

This clonotype is classed as medium-sized by frequency. This rearrangement joins TRBV9 to TRBJ2-5; the D call of TRBD1 rests on TCRdb alone, since no DNA is present to check it. This CDR3 is built from 14 residues. Germline V CDR1 and CDR2: SGDLS, YYNGEE. CDR3 sequence reads: CASSTSTGSETQYF. The full variable domain, with the rest looked up from reference TRBV9 and TRBJ2-5, is DSGVTQTPKHLITATGQRVTLRCSPRSGDLSVYWYQQSLDQGLQFLIQYYNGEERAKGNILERFSAQQFPDLHSELNLSSLELGDSALYFCASSTSTGSETQYFGPGTRLLVL.

This clonotype is classed as medium-sized by frequency. The J gene is TRBJ2-7, the V gene TRBV7-9; TCRdb reports TRBD2, a call that lacks DNA to check it against. The CDR3 has 13 amino acids. Germline V gene sequence: CDR1 SEHNR, CDR2 FQNEAQ (reference sequence). The CDR3 loop reads CASRRQEGYEQYF.

By frequency, this clonotype registers medium-sized (0.01 to 0.1%). This chain links TRBV7-6 with TRBJ2-1; the D gene TCRdb calls, TRBD2, cannot be checked with no DNA. The CDR3 is 16 amino acids. Per germline, CDR1 SGHVS and CDR2 FNYEAQ. CDR3 in amino acids: CASSSRLAGAINEQFF.

V is TRBV7-3 and J is TRBJ2-3; TCRdb designates TRBD1, a call that cannot be tested without DNA. CDR1 is SGHTA and CDR2 is FQGTGA in the germline V gene. The CDR3 covers 16 residues. CDR3 region: CASSSYGTGPTDTQYF.

This clonotype is identified as medium-sized from frequency. V usage is TRBV6-6 and J usage is TRBJ1-4; TCRdb picks TRBD1, but there is no DNA to check that call. The CDR3 consists of 15 residues. From germline, CDR1 is MNHNY and CDR2 SVGAGI (reference sequence). CDR3 sequence: CASSLADIGHEKLFF.

This clonotype is deemed medium-sized by its frequency. The chain recombines TRBV29-1 with TRBJ2-7; the TCRdb call, TRBD2, lacks DNA for checking. Looked up from germline, CDR1 is SQVTM and CDR2 is ANQGSEA. CDR3 length: 15 residues. CDR3: CSVSVAGRSSYEQYF.

This clonotype counts as medium-sized (0.01 to 0.1%) by frequency. The chain employs TRBV29-1 and TRBJ1-1; TCRdb designates TRBD1, a call that cannot be tested without DNA. This CDR3 is built from 11 residues. The V gene's germline CDR1 is SQVTM and CDR2 ANQGSEA. The CDR3 spells CSVEGDEGAFF.

Considering frequency, this clonotype is medium-sized. The rearrangement joins TRBV23-1 to TRBJ1-2; TCRdb outputs TRBD1, but without DNA this stays unchecked. TRBV23-1 is an ORF; its function is uncertain. The CDR3 is 16 residues long. CDR3: CASSQRTGEVNYGYTF.

Its frequency marks this clonotype as medium-sized. This sequence joins TRBV3-1 and TRBJ2-7; no DNA is available, so the TRBD1 call from TCRdb remains unchecked. The CDR3 consists of 14 residues. Germline CDR1 and CDR2: LGHDT and YNNKEL (reference sequence). The CDR3 loop reads CASSHRPRPYEQYF.

Its frequency marks this clonotype as medium-sized. The chain couples TRBV20-1 to TRBJ2-3; lacking DNA, the TRBD2 call made by TCRdb goes unchecked. Germline CDR1 reads DFQATT; CDR2 reads SNEGSKA (reference sequence). The CDR3 consists of 15 residues. The CDR3 spells CSARALTTSTDTQYF.

V usage is TRBV19 and J usage is TRBJ1-5. This CDR3 comprises 15 residues. Germline V gene sequence: CDR1 LNHDA, CDR2 SQIVND (reference sequence). The CDR3 loop reads CASSINLDSNQPQHF.

This chain uses TRBV7-3 with TRBJ2-1; TCRdb gives TRBD2 as the D gene, but with no DNA this cannot be confirmed. The CDR3 runs to 14 residues. Germline V gives CDR1 SGHTA, CDR2 FQGTGA. This chain's CDR3 is CASSPTAGGVEQFF. Drawing the rest from reference TRBV7-3 and TRBJ2-1, the complete variable domain is GAGVSQTPSNKVTEKGKYVELRCDPISGHTALYWYRQSLGQGPEFLIYFQGTGAADDSGLPNDRFFAVRPEGSVSTLKIQRTERGDSAVYLCASSPTAGGVEQFFGPGTRLTVL.

V usage is TRBV27 and J usage is TRBJ2-3; with no DNA, the TCRdb D assignment of TRBD1 cannot be verified. CDR3 length: 13 residues. Germline CDR1 is MNHEY and CDR2 is SMNVEV (reference sequence). The CDR3: CASSSTGADTQYF.

This clonotype is called medium-sized (0.01 to 0.1%) based on its frequency. The genes are TRBV6-2 or TRBV6-3 and TRBJ2-5. The CDR3 loop spans 13 amino acids. In germline, CDR1 is MNHEY, CDR2 SVGEGT. CDR3 residues: CASSYSGWETQYF.

By frequency, this clonotype registers medium-sized. The J gene is TRBJ1-1, the V gene TRBV29-1; TCRdb returns TRBD1, unconfirmable since there is no DNA. The CDR3 covers 13 residues. CDR1 and CDR2 (germline): SQVTM, ANQGSEA. CDR3 protein: CSVETGHGTEAFF.

This clonotype is classed as medium-sized by frequency. This chain joins TRBV4-1 and TRBJ1-3. The CDR3 loop spans 15 amino acids. CDR1 MGHRA and CDR2 YSYEKL come from the germline V gene. CDR3 residues: CASSQDLAAGNTIYF.

This clonotype is medium-sized (0.01 to 0.1%) by frequency. The chain couples TRBV2 to TRBJ1-6. Germline V CDR1 and CDR2: SNHLY, FYNNEI. CDR3 length equals 16 residues. The CDR3 sequence is CASSEEGSSYNSPLHF. The full variable domain, in which reference TRBV2 and TRBJ1-6 provide the parts outside the CDR3, is EPEVTQTPSHQVTQMGQEVILRCVPISNHLYFYWYRQILGQKVEFLVSFYNNEISEKSEIFDDQFSVERPDGSNFTLKIRSTKLEDSAMYFCASSEEGSSYNSPLHFGNGTRLTVT.

Judged by frequency, this clonotype is medium-sized. The CDR3 sequence: CASSPDGSGRKNNEQFF. The chain combines TRBV25-1 with TRBJ2-1; there is no DNA to check the TCRdb D call of TRBD2. The germline gives CDR1 MGHDK, CDR2 SYGVNS. This CDR3 region has 17 residues.

This clonotype is called medium-sized (0.01 to 0.1%) based on its frequency. This chain links TRBV19 with TRBJ1-5; with no DNA, the TCRdb D assignment of TRBD1 cannot be verified. Germline assignment: CDR1 LNHDA and CDR2 SQIVND (reference sequence). The CDR3 has 15 amino acids. This chain's CDR3 is CASTPRQGLDQPQHF.

This clonotype is labeled medium-sized based on frequency. This sequence joins TRBV13 and TRBJ1-2. This CDR3 has 14 amino acids. Germline loops: CDR1 PRHDT, CDR2 FYEKMQ (reference sequence). This CDR3 is CASSLRGRGYGYTF.

The rearrangement joins TRBV2 to TRBJ2-4; the D call of TRBD1 rests on TCRdb alone, since no DNA is present to check it. The CDR3 consists of 15 residues. Germline CDR1 reads SNHLY; CDR2 reads FYNNEI. The CDR3 loop is CASSEWTGVLNIQYF.

By frequency, this clonotype registers medium-sized. The chain couples TRBV20-1 to TRBJ2-3. The CDR3 is 12 amino acids. Per the germline V gene, CDR1 is DFQATT and CDR2 is SNEGSKA (reference sequence). This CDR3 reads CSARGITDTQYF.

V is TRBV5-1 and J is TRBJ2-1; without DNA, the TCRdb call of TRBD2 cannot be checked. The CDR3 sequence is 17 residues long. Germline V gene data show CDR1 as SGHRS and CDR2 as YFSETQ. The CDR3 protein is CASSGASSGRPYNEQFF.

Its frequency marks this clonotype as medium-sized. The chain links TRBV3-1 to TRBJ2-3; TCRdb selects TRBD1, and the lack of DNA leaves this call unchecked. This CDR3 contains 22 residues. Looked up from germline, CDR1 is LGHDT and CDR2 is YNNKEL (reference sequence). CDR3 region: CASSQELIQGAQFLRRTDTQYF.

The chain links TRBV7-9 to TRBJ2-2. CDR1 and CDR2 (germline): SEHNR, FQNEAQ (reference sequence). This CDR3 has 13 amino acids. CDR3 in amino acids: CASSSLVPGELFF.